This TCR beta chain was captured by sequencing in a study of blood T cell repertoires in COVID-19. Overall study context: Samples taken during acute and convalescent COVID-19 were collected in the United States, Italy and Spain. PBMCs, B-cell-depleted T cells, or T cells provided the cDNA or gDNA that made up the material.

In the authors' workflow: Reference gene primer amplification gave nucleated cell count estimates. Here immunoSEQ multiplex PCR was the method, and the copy in TCRdb shows in-frame clones only, minus some. V, J and clone size are those of that table, while D and trimming were read from the DNA. The sample includes over 250,000 clones, 88% of them seen just once. The V gene end was trimmed by 0 bases and the J gene end by 0 bases; junction bases not matched to a gene: 3. The V gene's germline CDR1 is LGHDT and CDR2 YNNKEL (reference sequence). There are 16 residues in the CDR3. Sequenced: peripheral blood. The source of this sequence is a woman between 65 and 79 years old with COVID-19, enrolled during active disease. The rearrangement uses TRBV3-1 (or the pseudogene TRBV3-2) and TRBJ2-7; 9 nucleotides match TRBD2. As DNA, the CDR3 is TGTGCCAGCAGCCAAGATCTAGCGGGGCTCTCCTACGAGCAGTACTTC. Translated: CASSQDLAGLSYEQYF.